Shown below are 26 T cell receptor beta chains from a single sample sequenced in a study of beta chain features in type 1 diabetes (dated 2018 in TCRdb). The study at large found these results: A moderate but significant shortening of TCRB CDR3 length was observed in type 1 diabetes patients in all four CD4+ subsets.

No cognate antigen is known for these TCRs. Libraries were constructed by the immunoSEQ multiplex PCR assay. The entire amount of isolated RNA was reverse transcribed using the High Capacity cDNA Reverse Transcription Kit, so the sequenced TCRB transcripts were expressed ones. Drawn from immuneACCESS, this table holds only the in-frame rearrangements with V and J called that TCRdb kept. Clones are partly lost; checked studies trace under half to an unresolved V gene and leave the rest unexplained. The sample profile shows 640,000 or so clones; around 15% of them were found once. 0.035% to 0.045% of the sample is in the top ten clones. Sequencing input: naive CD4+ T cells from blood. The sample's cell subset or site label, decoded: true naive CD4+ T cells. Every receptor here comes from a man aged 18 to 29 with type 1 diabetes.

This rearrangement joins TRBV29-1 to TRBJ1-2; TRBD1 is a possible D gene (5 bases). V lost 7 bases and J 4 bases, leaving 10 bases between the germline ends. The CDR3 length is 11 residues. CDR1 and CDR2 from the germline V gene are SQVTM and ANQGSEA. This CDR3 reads CSAGDFYGYTF. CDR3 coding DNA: TGCAGCGCGGGGGATTTCTATGGCTACACCTTC.

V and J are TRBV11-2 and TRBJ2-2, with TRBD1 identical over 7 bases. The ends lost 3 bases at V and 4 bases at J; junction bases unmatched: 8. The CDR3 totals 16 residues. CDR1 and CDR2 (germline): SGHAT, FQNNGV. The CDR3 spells CASSFGNRGSTGELFF. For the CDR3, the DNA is TGTGCCAGCAGCTTTGGGAACAGGGGAAGCACCGGGGAGCTGTTTTTT.

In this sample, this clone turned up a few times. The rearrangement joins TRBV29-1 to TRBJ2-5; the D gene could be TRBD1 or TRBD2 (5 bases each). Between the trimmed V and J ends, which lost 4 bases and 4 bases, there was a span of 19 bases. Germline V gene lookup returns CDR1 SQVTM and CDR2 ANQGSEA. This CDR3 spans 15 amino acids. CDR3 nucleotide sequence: TGCAGCGTTGTAAGCCCGTGGGGGAAGGGAGAGACCCAGTACTTC. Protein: CSVVSPWGKGETQYF.

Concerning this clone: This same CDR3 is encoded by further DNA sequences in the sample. The CDR3 DNA is TGTGCCAGCAGTTTAGAAGGAACTGAAGCTTTCTTT. Translating gives CASSLEGTEAFF. The rearrangement links TRBV27 to TRBJ1-1; no definite D call. CDR1 is MNHEY and CDR2 is SMNVEV in the germline V gene (reference sequence). The V end lost 2 bases, the J end lost 5 bases, and 6 bases lay between the germline ends. This CDR3 is built from 12 residues.

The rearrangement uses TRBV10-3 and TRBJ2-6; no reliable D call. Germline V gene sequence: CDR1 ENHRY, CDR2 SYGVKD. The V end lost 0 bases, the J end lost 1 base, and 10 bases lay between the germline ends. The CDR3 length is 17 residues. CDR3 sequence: CAISESTFSSGANVLTF. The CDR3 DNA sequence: TGTGCCATCAGTGAGTCGACTTTCTCGTCTGGGGCCAACGTCCTGACTTTC.

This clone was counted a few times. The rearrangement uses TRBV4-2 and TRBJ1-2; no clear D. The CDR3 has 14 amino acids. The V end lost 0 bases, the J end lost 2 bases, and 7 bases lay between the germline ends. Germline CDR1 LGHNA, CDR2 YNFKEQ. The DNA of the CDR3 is TGTGCCAGCAGCCAAGATCAGTTAAACTATGGCTACACCTTC. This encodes CASSQDQLNYGYTF.

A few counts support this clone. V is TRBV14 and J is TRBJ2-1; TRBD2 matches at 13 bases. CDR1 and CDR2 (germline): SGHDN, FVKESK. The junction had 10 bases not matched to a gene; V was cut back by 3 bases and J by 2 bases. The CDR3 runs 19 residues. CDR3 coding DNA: TGTGCCAGCAGCCATGTCCTCGGACTAGCGGGGGAAACCTACAATGAGCAGTTCTTC. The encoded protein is CASSHVLGLAGETYNEQFF.

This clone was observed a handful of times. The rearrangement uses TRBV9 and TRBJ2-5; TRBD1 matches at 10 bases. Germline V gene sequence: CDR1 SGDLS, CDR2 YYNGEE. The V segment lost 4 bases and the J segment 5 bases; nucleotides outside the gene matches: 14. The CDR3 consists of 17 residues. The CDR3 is CASSSRGQGLELETQYF. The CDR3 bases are TGTGCCAGCAGCTCTAGGGGACAGGGGCTAGAGTTGGAGACCCAGTACTTC. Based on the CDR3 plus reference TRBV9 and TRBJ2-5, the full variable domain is DSGVTQTPKHLITATGQRVTLRCSPRSGDLSVYWYQQSLDQGLQFLIQYYNGEERAKGNILERFSAQQFPDLHSELNLSSLELGDSALYFCASSSRGQGLELETQYFGPGTRLLVL.

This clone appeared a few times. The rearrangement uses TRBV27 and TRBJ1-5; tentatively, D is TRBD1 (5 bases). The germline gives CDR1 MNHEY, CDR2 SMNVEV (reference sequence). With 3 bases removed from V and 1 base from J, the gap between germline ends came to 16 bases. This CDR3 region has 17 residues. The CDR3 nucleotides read TGTGCCAGCAGTTTCCTTTGGCAGGGCGAAAGCAATCAGCCCCAGCATTTT. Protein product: CASSFLWQGESNQPQHF.

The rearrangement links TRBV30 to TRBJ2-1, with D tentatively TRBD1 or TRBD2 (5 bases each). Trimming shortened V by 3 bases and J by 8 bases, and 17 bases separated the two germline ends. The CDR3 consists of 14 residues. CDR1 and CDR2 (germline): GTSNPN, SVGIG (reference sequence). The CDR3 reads CAWSPSGRGDEQFF. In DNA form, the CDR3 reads TGTGCCTGGAGCCCTTCTGGTAGAGGGGATGAGCAGTTCTTC.

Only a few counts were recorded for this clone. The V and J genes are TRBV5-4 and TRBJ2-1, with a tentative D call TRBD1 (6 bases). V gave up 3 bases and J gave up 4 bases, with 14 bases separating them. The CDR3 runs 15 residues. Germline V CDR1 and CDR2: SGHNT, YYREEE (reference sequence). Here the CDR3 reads CASSSSGTQYNEQFF. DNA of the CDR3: TGTGCCAGCAGCTCATCCGGGACACAGTACAATGAGCAGTTCTTC. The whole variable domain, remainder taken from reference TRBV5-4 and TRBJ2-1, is ETGVTQSPTHLIKTRGQQVTLRCSSQSGHNTVSWYQQALGQGPQFIFQYYREEENGRGNFPPRFSGLQFPNYSSELNVNALELDDSALYLCASSSSGTQYNEQFFGPGTRLTVL.

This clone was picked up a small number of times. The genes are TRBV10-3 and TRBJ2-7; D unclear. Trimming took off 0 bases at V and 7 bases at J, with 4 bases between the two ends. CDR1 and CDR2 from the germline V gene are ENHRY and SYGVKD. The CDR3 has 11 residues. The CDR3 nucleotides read TGTGCCATCAGTGAGTCTTGGGAGCAGTACTTC. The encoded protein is CAISESWEQYF.

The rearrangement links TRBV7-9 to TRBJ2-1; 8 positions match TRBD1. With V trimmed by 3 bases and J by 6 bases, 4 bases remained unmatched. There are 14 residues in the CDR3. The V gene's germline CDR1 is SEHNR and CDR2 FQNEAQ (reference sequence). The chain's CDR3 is CASSFGQGINEQFF. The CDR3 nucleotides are TGTGCCAGCAGCTTCGGACAGGGTATCAATGAGCAGTTCTTC.

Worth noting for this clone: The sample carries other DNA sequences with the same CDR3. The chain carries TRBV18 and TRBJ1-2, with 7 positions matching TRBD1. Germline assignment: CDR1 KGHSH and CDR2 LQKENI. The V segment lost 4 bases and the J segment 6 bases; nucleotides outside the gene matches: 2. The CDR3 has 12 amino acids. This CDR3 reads CASSQGADGYTF. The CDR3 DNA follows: TGTGCCAGCTCACAGGGGGCGGATGGCTACACCTTC.

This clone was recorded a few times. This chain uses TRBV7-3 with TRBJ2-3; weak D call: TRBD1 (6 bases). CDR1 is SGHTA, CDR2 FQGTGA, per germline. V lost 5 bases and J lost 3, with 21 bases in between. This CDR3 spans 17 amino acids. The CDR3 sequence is CASSLLPRTALTDTQYF. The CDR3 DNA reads TGTGCCAGCAGCCTCCTTCCCCGGACAGCCTTAACAGATACGCAGTATTTT.

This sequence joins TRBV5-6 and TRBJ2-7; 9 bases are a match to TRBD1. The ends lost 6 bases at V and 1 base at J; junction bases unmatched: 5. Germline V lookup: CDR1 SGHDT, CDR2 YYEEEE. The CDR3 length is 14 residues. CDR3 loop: CASKKGQGSYEQYF. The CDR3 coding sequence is TGTGCCAGCAAAAAGGGACAGGGTTCCTACGAGCAGTACTTC.

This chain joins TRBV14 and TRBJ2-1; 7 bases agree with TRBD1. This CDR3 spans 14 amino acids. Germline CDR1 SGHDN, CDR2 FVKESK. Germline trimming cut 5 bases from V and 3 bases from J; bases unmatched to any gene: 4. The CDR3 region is CASSSGTVYNEQFF. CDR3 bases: TGTGCCAGCAGCTCCGGGACAGTCTACAATGAGCAGTTCTTC.

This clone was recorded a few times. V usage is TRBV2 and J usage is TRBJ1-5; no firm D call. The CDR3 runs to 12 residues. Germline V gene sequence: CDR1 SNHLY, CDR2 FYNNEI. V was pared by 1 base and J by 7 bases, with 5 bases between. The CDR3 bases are TGTGCCAGCAGTGAAGACCGACAGCCCCAGCATTTT. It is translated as CASSEDRQPQHF.

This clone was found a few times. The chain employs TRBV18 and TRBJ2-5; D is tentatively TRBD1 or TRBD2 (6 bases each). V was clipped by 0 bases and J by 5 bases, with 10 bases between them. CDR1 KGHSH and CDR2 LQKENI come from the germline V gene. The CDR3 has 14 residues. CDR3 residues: CASSPPTGGETQYF. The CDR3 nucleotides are TGTGCCAGCTCACCACCTACCGGGGGCGAGACCCAGTACTTC.

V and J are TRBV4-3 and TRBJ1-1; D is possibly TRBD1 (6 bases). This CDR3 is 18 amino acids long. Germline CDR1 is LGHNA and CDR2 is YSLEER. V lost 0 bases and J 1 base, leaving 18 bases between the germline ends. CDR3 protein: CASSQDPRSGRGNTEAFF. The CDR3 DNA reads TGCGCCAGCAGCCAAGATCCTAGAAGTGGCAGGGGGAACACTGAAGCTTTCTTT.

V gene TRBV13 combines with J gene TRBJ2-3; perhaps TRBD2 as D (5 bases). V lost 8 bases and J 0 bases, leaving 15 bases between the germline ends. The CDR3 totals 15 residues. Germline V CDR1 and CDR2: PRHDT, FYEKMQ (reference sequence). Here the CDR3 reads CASHTRRASTDTQYF. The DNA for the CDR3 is TGTGCCAGCCACACTAGGAGAGCTAGCACAGATACGCAGTATTTT.

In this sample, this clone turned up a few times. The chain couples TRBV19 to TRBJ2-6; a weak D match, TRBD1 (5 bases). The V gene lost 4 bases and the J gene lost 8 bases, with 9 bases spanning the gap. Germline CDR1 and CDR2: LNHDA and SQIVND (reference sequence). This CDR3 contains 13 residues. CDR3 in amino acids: CASSKQVSNVLTF. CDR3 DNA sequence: TGTGCCAGTAGTAAACAGGTTTCCAACGTCCTGACTTTC.

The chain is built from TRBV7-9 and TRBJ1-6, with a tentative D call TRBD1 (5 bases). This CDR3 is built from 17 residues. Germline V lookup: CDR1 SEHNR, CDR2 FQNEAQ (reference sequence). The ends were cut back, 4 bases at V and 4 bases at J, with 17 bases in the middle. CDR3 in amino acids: CASSWTPPGEYNSPLHF. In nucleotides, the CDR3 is TGTGCCAGCAGCTGGACTCCCCCGGGGGAATATAATTCACCCCTCCACTTT.

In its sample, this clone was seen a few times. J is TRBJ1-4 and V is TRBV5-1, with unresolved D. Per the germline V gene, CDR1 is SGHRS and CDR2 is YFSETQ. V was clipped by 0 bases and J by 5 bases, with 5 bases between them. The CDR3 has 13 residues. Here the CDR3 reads CASSLAFNEKLFF. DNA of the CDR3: TGCGCCAGCAGCTTGGCATTCAATGAAAAACTGTTTTTT.

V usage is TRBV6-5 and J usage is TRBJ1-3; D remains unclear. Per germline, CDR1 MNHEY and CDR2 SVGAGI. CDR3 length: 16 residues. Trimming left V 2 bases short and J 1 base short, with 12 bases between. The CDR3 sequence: CASSYLSGGSGNTIYF. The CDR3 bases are TGTGCCAGCAGTTACCTGTCAGGAGGTTCTGGAAACACCATATATTTT.

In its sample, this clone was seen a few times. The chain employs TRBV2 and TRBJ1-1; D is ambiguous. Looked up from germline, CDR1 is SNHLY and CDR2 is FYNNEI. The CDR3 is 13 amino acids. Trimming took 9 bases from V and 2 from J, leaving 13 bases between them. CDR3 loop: CASAGDANTEAFF. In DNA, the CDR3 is TGTGCCAGTGCGGGTGATGCTAACACTGAAGCTTTCTTT.